Below are 2 T cell receptor beta chains sequenced from a single sample in a study of T cell responses to AZD1222 COVID-19 vaccine. TCRdb's table, derived via immunoSEQ multiplex PCR, lists solely in-frame clones and lacks some. The sample includes about 150,000 clones, roughly nine tenths of them seen just once. The sequenced sample was peripheral blood, obtained on day 0 of AZD1222 vaccination. These receptors were obtained from an adult in good health.

The chain employs TRBV19 and TRBJ2-7; D is unresolved. This CDR3 has 12 amino acids. Germline CDR1 reads LNHDA; CDR2 reads SQIVND (reference sequence). The germline V and J ends were trimmed by 6 bases and 7 bases, with 13 bases remaining between them. The CDR3 DNA follows: TGTGCCAGTAGGAAGGGCGATCGTGAGCAGTACTTC. Its protein product is CASRKGDREQYF.

This clone was picked up one time. The chain carries TRBV4-2 and TRBJ2-7, with D perhaps matching TRBD1 (6 bases). Germline V gives CDR1 LGHNA, CDR2 YNFKEQ. Trimming cost V 5 bases and J 3 bases, with 11 bases left between them. There are 13 residues in the CDR3. The CDR3 coding sequence is TGTGCCAGCAGCTCGGACAGACACTACGAGCAGTACTTC. It codes for CASSSDRHYEQYF.